These 12 T cell receptor beta chains share one sample of origin, sequenced in a study of radiotherapy plus CTLA-4 blockade in lung cancer (dated by TCRdb to between 2018 and 2020). Library generation was performed with the immunoSEQ multiplex PCR assay. TCRdb retrieved this table from immuneACCESS and kept in-frame rearrangements only. Not all clones are present; in checked studies, unresolved V genes account for under half, and no reason is known for the remainder. The sample table records approximately 69,000 clones; around 73% of these occur just once. The ten largest account for about 6.6% of the sample. The sample consisted of peripheral blood, taken from a patient treated with radiotherapy plus ipilimumab. All receptors derive from a human donor with non-small cell lung cancer who had a complete response to radiotherapy plus ipilimumab.

The CDR3 DNA reads as TGTGCCAGCAGCTTAGGCCGACCGGGACGAAGTTATAATTCACCCCTCCACTTT. It translates to CASSLGRPGRSYNSPLHF. V is TRBV7-2 and J is TRBJ1-6; possible D gene TRBD1, 5 bases. The CDR3 is 18 amino acids. The V end was cut by 1 base, the J end by 4 bases, with 17 bases between. Looked up from germline, CDR1 is SGHTA and CDR2 is FQGNSA. Complete variable domain (other parts from reference TRBV7-2 and TRBJ1-6): GAGVSQSPSNKVTEKGKDVELRCDPISGHTALYWYRQSLGQGLEFLIYFQGNSAPDKSGLPSDRFSAERTGGSVSTLTIQRTQQEDSAVYLCASSLGRPGRSYNSPLHFGNGTRLTVT.

The chain combines TRBV6-7 with TRBJ2-5, with TRBD2 matching over 10 bases. TRBV6-7 is classed as an ORF, of uncertain function. CDR3 length: 15 residues. V shed 6 bases and J 3 bases; nucleotides not matched to a gene: 7. CDR3 in DNA: TGTGCCAGCAGCAACTCTAGCGGGGGCAAAGAGACCCAGTACTTC. It is translated as CASSNSSGGKETQYF.

This chain uses TRBV7-6 with TRBJ2-1; 7 nucleotides line up with TRBD2. Unmatched junction bases numbered 6, after V lost 1 base and J lost 6 bases. Germline values: CDR1 SGHVS, CDR2 FNYEAQ. The CDR3 runs to 15 residues. The chain's CDR3 is CASSLGRDYINEQFF. The CDR3 nucleotides are TGTGCCAGCAGCTTAGGCCGGGACTATATCAATGAGCAGTTCTTC.

CDR3 in DNA: TGTGCCAGCAGCTTCGGTGCCCTAAACAATCAGCCCCAGCATTTT. Translating it yields CASSFGALNNQPQHF. The chain carries TRBV7-9 and TRBJ1-5; no firm D call. V lost 3 bases, J lost 3 bases, and 12 bases lay in between. The CDR3 runs 15 residues. Germline CDR1 SEHNR, CDR2 FQNEAQ (reference sequence).

V gene TRBV11-3 combines with J gene TRBJ2-7, with 10 nucleotides matching TRBD1. Germline lookup yields CDR1 SGHNT and CDR2 YENEEA. The CDR3 consists of 17 residues. CDR3 amino acids: CASSLEYGTGDSHEQYV. DNA for the CDR3: TGTGCCAGCAGCTTAGAATATGGGACAGGGGACTCCCACGAGCAGTACGTC.

The V call is TRBV27, the J call TRBJ1-2; 8 bases are a match to TRBD1. The germline CDR1 and CDR2 sequences are MNHEY and SMNVEV (reference sequence). V gave up 3 bases and J gave up 5 bases; unmatched junction bases: 20. This CDR3 contains 19 residues. The DNA of the CDR3 is TGTGCCAGCAGTTTCTTCTCCGGGACAGGAAAACGGGGGGAGTATGGCTACACCTTC. This codes for CASSFFSGTGKRGEYGYTF.

The chain couples TRBV11-3 to TRBJ1-3; maybe TRBD1 (5 bases). The CDR3 totals 16 residues. CDR1 and CDR2 (germline): SGHNT, YENEEA. Trimming took 1 base from V and 0 from J, leaving 10 bases between them. As DNA, the CDR3 is TGTGCCAGCAGCTTAGGGACATTAACCTCTGGAAACACCATATATTTT. This encodes CASSLGTLTSGNTIYF.

The chain has TRBV5-6 and TRBJ1-2; 7 nucleotides line up with TRBD1. This CDR3 has 14 amino acids. V lost 0 bases, J lost 1 base, and 0 bases stayed unmatched. CDR1 SGHDT and CDR2 YYEEEE come from the germline V gene. The CDR3 spells CASSLGQGNYGYTF. CDR3 in DNA: TGTGCCAGCAGCTTGGGACAGGGTAACTATGGCTACACCTTC.

V and J are TRBV29-1 and TRBJ2-5; 9 nucleotides match TRBD2. In germline, CDR1 is SQVTM, CDR2 ANQGSEA. This CDR3 is built from 15 residues. Trimming at V came to 4 bases and at J to 2 bases, leaving 8 bases not matched to a gene. The CDR3 coding sequence is TGCAGCGTTGTGGGTTTGCGGGGGGGACAAGAGACCCAGTACTTC. The encoded protein is CSVVGLRGGQETQYF. Full variable domain (outside the CDR3, taken from reference TRBV29-1 and TRBJ2-5): SAVISQKPSRDICQRGTSLTIQCQVDSQVTMMFWYRQQPGQSLTLIATANQGSEATYESGFVIDKFPISRPNLTFSTLTVSNMSPEDSSIYLCSVVGLRGGQETQYFGPGTRLLVL.

This chain joins TRBV6-5 and TRBJ1-6; no clear D gene. V lost 2 bases to trimming and J lost 10 bases, with 9 bases between them. CDR3 size: 13 residues. Germline V gene sequence: CDR1 MNHEY, CDR2 SVGAGI. DNA for the CDR3: TGTGCCAGCAGTTACCGGGCGGAATCACCCCTCCACTTT. It translates to CASSYRAESPLHF.

The chain has TRBV7-9 and TRBJ2-7, with a possible D match to TRBD1 (5 bases). The CDR3 has 14 amino acids. CDR1 is SEHNR and CDR2 is FQNEAQ in the germline V gene (reference sequence). V lost 5 bases and J lost 4, with 15 bases in between. CDR3 in amino acids: CASSPPRQHYEQYF. DNA for the CDR3: TGTGCCAGCAGCCCCCCCCGACAGCATTACGAGCAGTACTTC.

The rearrangement links TRBV7-9 to TRBJ1-2; D possibly corresponds to TRBD1 (6 bases). CDR3 size: 15 residues. Trimming removed 1 base at V and 7 bases at J, with 16 bases between. Germline V gene data show CDR1 as SEHNR and CDR2 as FQNEAQ (reference sequence). The CDR3 sequence: CASSLVAPGEGGYTF. The CDR3 DNA is TGTGCCAGCAGCTTAGTTGCTCCAGGGGAAGGTGGCTACACCTTC.